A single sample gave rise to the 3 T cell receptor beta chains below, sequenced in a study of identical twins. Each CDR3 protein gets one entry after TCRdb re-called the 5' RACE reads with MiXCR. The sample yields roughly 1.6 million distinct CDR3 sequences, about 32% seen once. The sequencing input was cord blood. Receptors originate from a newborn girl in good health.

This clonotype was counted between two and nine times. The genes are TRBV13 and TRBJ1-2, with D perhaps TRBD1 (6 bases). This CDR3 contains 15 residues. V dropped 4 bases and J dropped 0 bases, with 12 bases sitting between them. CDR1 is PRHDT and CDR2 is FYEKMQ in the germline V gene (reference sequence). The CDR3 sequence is CASSSLQGANYGYTF. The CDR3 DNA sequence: TGTGCCAGCAGCTCGCTACAGGGAGCTAACTATGGCTACACCTTC.

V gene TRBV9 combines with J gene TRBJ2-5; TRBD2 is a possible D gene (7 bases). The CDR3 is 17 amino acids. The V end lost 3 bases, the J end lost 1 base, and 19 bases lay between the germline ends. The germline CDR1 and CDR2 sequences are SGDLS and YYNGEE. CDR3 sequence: CASSASATGRVQETQYF. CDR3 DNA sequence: TGTGCCAGCAGCGCAAGTGCCACAGGGAGGGTCCAAGAGACCCAGTACTTC.

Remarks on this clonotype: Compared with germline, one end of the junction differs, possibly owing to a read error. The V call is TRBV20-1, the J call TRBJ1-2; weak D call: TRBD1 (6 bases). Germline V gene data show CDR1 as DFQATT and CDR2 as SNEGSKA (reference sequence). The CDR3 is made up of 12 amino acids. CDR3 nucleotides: TGCGGTGCTAGAAAAGGGGGCTATGGCTACACCTTC. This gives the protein CGARKGGYGYTF.